This T cell receptor (beta chain) originates from a study of CD8+CD57+ T cells in acquired aplastic anemia listed by TCRdb under 2018. With regard to the full study: On average, sorted CD4+ and CD8+ cells yielded around 3.4 ug of extracted DNA, with a range of about 0.18 to 27.4 ug.

Summary of the overall study and its limitations: Patients and healthy controls showed no significant difference in CD8+ Simpson's diversity (P=0.060). Although under 35 CD8+ CDR3 sequences were shared by patients and controls, these sequences appeared highly expressed in patients and within the immunodominant clones of patients.

CDR1 and CDR2 were assigned from the germline V gene (reference sequence) as DFQATT and SNEGSKA. From the cysteine through the phenylalanine, the CDR3 covers 16 amino acids. The read is trimmed to its CDR3 DNA, 48 bases read in frame from base 1. The V end gives up 6 bases and the J end 1 base, leaving 13 bases in the junction not matched to a gene. This clonotype was found many times. The target of this receptor is not known. Base-call qualities are not available, and no considerably larger clone is one nucleotide away. In this study, sorted CD4+ and CD8+ T cells from the blood of healthy subjects and of severe aplastic anemia patients had their TCR repertoires deep-sequenced. Ficoll-Paque density gradient centrifugation was used to isolate peripheral blood mononuclear cells. Before DNA extraction, CD4+ and CD8+ T cells were sorted by FACS or by magnetic beads. TCR beta VDJ combination and CDR3 sequence profiling used genomic DNA as the template. TCR repertoire sequencing was run on an Illumina HiSeq 2000. As for the original processing: Repertoires were assessed using TRBV/TRBJ rearrangement plots, CDR3 size and DJ length profiles, and Simpson's diversity index. The most abundant DNA sequence in the deep sequencing data was defined as the immunodominant clone. CDR3 amino acid sequences were checked for sharing across subjects and were also compared against the VDJdb database and published repertoires. TCRdb reanalyzed the raw reads on its own, using fastp at Q25 for trimming and MiXCR for clone calling, and kept in-frame beta chains. Merged by CDR3 protein, the rows form single entries marked with the most common genes and DNA. The V and J calls and clone size are TCRdb's, not the authors'. Present in this sample are some 280,000 distinct CDR3 sequences, around three fifths of which were seen just once. Together, the top ten hold 6.5% to 10% of the sample.

The V and J segments used are TRBV20-1 and TRBJ2-5; the central 8 bases match TRBD2. The TCR sequence derives from a human donor with severe aplastic anemia or a healthy control (not recorded which). Sequencing used sorted CD4+, CD8+, or CD8+CD57+ T cells (not recorded which) from PBMCs. This receptor carries the CDR3 CSAPQWRLAGQETQYF. Read as DNA, the sequence is TGCAGTGCCCCCCAATGGAGGCTAGCGGGCCAAGAGACCCAGTACTTC.